The sequence of this T cell receptor beta chain was determined in a study of T cell repertoires in cytomegalovirus infection. Background on the study: CMV epitopes, recently identified HLA-C-restricted and well-studied HLA-B-restricted, were used.

TCRdb recomputed calls from the reads with MiXCR, one row per CDR3 protein. This sample has 400,000 to 600,000 distinct CDR3 sequences; roughly 46% occur once, and the top ten carry about 41%. As regards this clonotype: Its antigen remains unidentified.

The specimen was cultured PBMCs, collected from culture after CMV antigen stimulation. The receptor comes from a human donor in good health (CMV status not recorded). Some clones in this sample may be carry-over from other donors' samples.

The CDR3 bases are TGTGCCAGCAGCGGGACTAGCGGAGGTAACACAGATACGCAGTATTTT. Translated, it gives CASSGTSGGNTDTQYF. The chain joins TRBV7-9 to TRBJ2-3; 11 bases are shared with TRBD2. The CDR3 sequence is 16 residues long. Germline V gene sequence: CDR1 SEHNR, CDR2 FQNEAQ (reference sequence). Trimming cost V 5 bases and J 2 bases; bases outside gene matches: 6.